Each of the 17 T cell receptor beta chains below was sequenced from the same sample in a study of technical replicates of blood from several donors. The repertoire was sequenced with immunoSEQ multiplex PCR; TCRdb's copy has only in-frame clones and lacks some. The sample holds 65,000 to 95,000 clones, around nine tenths seen once. Sequencing used T cells isolated from PBMCs. These receptors were taken from a human donor in good health.

V gene TRBV7-9 combines with J gene TRBJ1-5; TRBD1 might be the D (6 bases). The CDR3 is 14 amino acids. Germline V gene data show CDR1 as SEHNR and CDR2 as FQNEAQ (reference sequence). V gave up 1 base and J gave up 2 bases, with 6 bases separating them. The CDR3 sequence: CASSLGGRNQPQHF. The CDR3 bases are TGTGCCAGCAGCTTAGGGGGGCGCAATCAGCCCCAGCATTTT. The whole variable domain, filled in from reference TRBV7-9 and TRBJ1-5, reads DTGVSQNPRHKITKRGQNVTFRCDPISEHNRLYWYRQTLGQGPEFLTYFQNEAQLEKSRLLSDRFSAERPKGSFSTLEIQRTEQGDSAMYLCASSLGGRNQPQHFGDGTRLSIL.

The J gene is TRBJ1-4, the V gene TRBV7-2, with D unresolved. V lost 3 bases, J lost 7 bases, and 15 bases lay in between. CDR3 length equals 15 residues. Per the germline V gene, CDR1 is SGHTA and CDR2 is FQGNSA. The CDR3, as DNA: TGTGCCAGCAGCTTCCAGCGCGGGGAGAGTGAAAAACTGTTTTTT. It specifies CASSFQRGESEKLFF.

This chain links TRBV11-2 with TRBJ2-7; 7 bases match TRBD1. This CDR3 is 14 amino acids long. Looked up from germline, CDR1 is SGHAT and CDR2 is FQNNGV. Losses at the gene ends were 2 bases for V and 4 bases for J; bases not matched to a gene: 5. The CDR3 loop reads CASSLQDRWYEQYF. CDR3 bases: TGTGCCAGCAGCTTACAGGACAGGTGGTACGAGCAGTACTTC.

This chain connects TRBV19 to TRBJ2-3, with 7 bases identical to TRBD1. Germline trimming cut 5 bases from V and 3 bases from J; bases unmatched to any gene: 8. The germline V gene encodes CDR1 LNHDA and CDR2 SQIVND (reference sequence). The CDR3 length is 15 residues. The CDR3 region is CASSGSGTATDTQYF. In DNA, the CDR3 is TGTGCCAGTAGTGGATCCGGGACAGCGACAGATACGCAGTATTTT.

CDR3: CAIRPQQQGPLDGYTF. The DNA for the CDR3 is TGTGCCATCAGGCCCCAACAGCAGGGCCCTTTGGATGGCTACACCTTC. This rearrangement joins TRBV10-3 to TRBJ1-2, with a possible D match to TRBD1 (5 bases). Germline V gene lookup returns CDR1 ENHRY and CDR2 SYGVKD. V was trimmed by 6 bases and J by 6 bases, leaving 23 bases between them. This CDR3 spans 16 amino acids.

This clone is a singleton in its sample. The genes are TRBV5-6 and TRBJ2-7; TRBD1 might be the D (5 bases). This CDR3 is 14 amino acids long. In germline, CDR1 is SGHDT, CDR2 YYEEEE. The V end was cut by 0 bases, the J end by 3 bases, with 10 bases between. The CDR3 sequence is CASSLVEGVYEQYF. CDR3 nucleotide sequence: TGTGCCAGCAGCTTGGTAGAAGGGGTCTACGAGCAGTACTTC. Together with reference TRBV5-6 and TRBJ2-7, the CDR3 gives the full variable domain: DAGVTQSPTHLIKTRGQQVTLRCSPKSGHDTVSWYQQALGQGPQFIFQYYEEEERQRGNFPDRFSGHQFPNYSSELNVNALLLGDSALYLCASSLVEGVYEQYFGPGTRLTVT.

V and J are TRBV30 and TRBJ1-2; D call uncertain. V lost 3 bases and J 4 bases, leaving 12 bases between the germline ends. Germline values: CDR1 GTSNPN, CDR2 SVGIG (reference sequence). The CDR3 sequence is 13 residues long. The CDR3: CAWRRGNSYGYTF. CDR3 DNA sequence: TGTGCCTGGAGGCGAGGGAACTCCTATGGCTACACCTTC. The variable domain in full, with the rest retrieved from reference TRBV30 and TRBJ1-2, is SQTIHQWPATLVQPVGSPLSLECTVEGTSNPNLYWYRQAAGRGLQLLFYSVGIGQISSEVPQNLSASRPQDRQFILSSKKLLLSDSGFYLCAWRRGNSYGYTFGSGTRLTVV.

V gene TRBV11-1 combines with J gene TRBJ2-1; no definite D call. The CDR3 loop spans 12 amino acids. In germline, CDR1 is SGHAT, CDR2 FQDESV (reference sequence). The V gene lost 7 bases and the J gene lost 2 bases, with 6 bases spanning the gap. CDR3 nucleotides: TGTGCCAGCACCTCCCCCTACAATGAGCAGTTCTTC. Translating gives CASTSPYNEQFF.

This rearrangement joins TRBV29-1 to TRBJ2-3; 8 bases match TRBD2. V lost 1 base and J lost 6; bases outside the gene matches: 3. The CDR3 is 13 residues long. Germline-derived CDR1 and CDR2 are SQVTM and ANQGSEA. The CDR3 region is CSVEAGGADTQYF. In DNA form, the CDR3 reads TGCAGCGTTGAAGCGGGGGGGGCGGATACGCAGTATTTT.

The rearrangement uses TRBV7-6 and TRBJ2-3; TRBD2 is a possible D gene (6 bases). The CDR3 totals 14 residues. Germline V gene sequence: CDR1 SGHVS, CDR2 FNYEAQ. V was shortened by 7 bases and J by 5 bases, with 16 bases between the two germline ends. The CDR3 DNA reads as TGTGCCAGCAAACCTACCTTGGGGGGAGATACGCAGTATTTT. Its translation: CASKPTLGGDTQYF.

The chain couples TRBV7-9 to TRBJ2-3; weak D call: TRBD2 (5 bases). Germline CDR1 is SEHNR and CDR2 is FQNEAQ (reference sequence). V shed 0 bases and J shed 7 bases, with 5 bases lying between them. The CDR3 length is 12 residues. The chain's CDR3 is CASSLADYTQYF. DNA for the CDR3: TGTGCCAGCAGCTTAGCGGACTATACGCAGTATTTT.

The chain uses TRBV29-1 and TRBJ1-4; D may be TRBD1 (6 bases). This CDR3 contains 13 residues. CDR1 is SQVTM and CDR2 is ANQGSEA in the germline V gene. The V end lost 4 bases, the J end lost 7 bases, and 13 bases lay between the germline ends. The CDR3 reads CSVVRGSGEKLFF. CDR3 nucleotide sequence: TGCAGCGTTGTCAGGGGCTCGGGTGAAAAACTGTTTTTT.

The chain is built from TRBV7-8 and TRBJ2-1; TRBD1 agrees at 9 bases. The CDR3 is made up of 15 amino acids. The V gene's germline CDR1 is SGHVS and CDR2 FQNEAQ. Losses at the gene ends were 3 bases for V and 8 bases for J; bases not matched to a gene: 8. The DNA of the CDR3 is TGTGCCAGCAGCTTGTACAGGGGGCGCGTCGATGAGCAGTTCTTC. Amino acids: CASSLYRGRVDEQFF.

The chain is built from TRBV19 and TRBJ1-3; D unclear. V was trimmed by 3 bases and J by 7 bases, leaving 13 bases between them. Germline V gene lookup returns CDR1 LNHDA and CDR2 SQIVND (reference sequence). This CDR3 is built from 14 residues. CDR3 loop: CASSMGRLPNTIYF. The CDR3 nucleotides are TGTGCCAGTAGTATGGGTAGACTTCCCAACACCATATATTTT.

The chain carries TRBV19 and TRBJ1-5; 9 positions match TRBD1. Looked up from germline, CDR1 is LNHDA and CDR2 is SQIVND (reference sequence). V shed 1 base, J shed 6 bases, and the junction held 4 bases outside the gene matches. This CDR3 region has 15 residues. CDR3 coding DNA: TGTGCCAGTAGTATAGGGACAGGGGAAGGTCAGCCCCAGCATTTT. Amino acid sequence: CASSIGTGEGQPQHF.

The chain employs TRBV7-8 and TRBJ1-1, with D hard to call. Germline loops: CDR1 SGHVS, CDR2 FQNEAQ. V was pared by 6 bases and J by 4 bases, with 9 bases between. The CDR3 has 12 amino acids. The CDR3 DNA reads as TGTGCCAGCAGTCACGGAGGCACTGAAGCTTTCTTT. It translates to CASSHGGTEAFF.

The chain's CDR3 is CASSLEGQGAEETQYF. The CDR3 DNA follows: TGTGCCAGCAGCTTAGAGGGACAGGGGGCAGAAGAGACCCAGTACTTC. V usage is TRBV13 and J usage is TRBJ2-5; 12 bases align to TRBD1. This CDR3 is built from 16 residues. CDR1 is PRHDT and CDR2 is FYEKMQ in the germline V gene (reference sequence). J lost 3 bases, V lost 1 base, and 3 bases had no gene match.